The 28 T cell receptor beta chains in this list originate from one sample, sequenced in a study of response to subunit inactivated influenza vaccine. MiXCR, run by TCRdb on the RT-PCR reads, gives a single entry per CDR3 protein. The sample holds hundreds of thousands of distinct CDR3 sequences, roughly 15% seen once. Sequences were derived from PBMCs from blood, sampled roughly 2 weeks before vaccination. These TCRs come from a middle-aged man who received an inactivated influenza vaccine.

This clonotype was observed a few times. V usage is TRBV6-5 and J usage is TRBJ1-2; D perhaps matches TRBD1 (6 bases). The CDR3 loop spans 15 amino acids. CDR1 and CDR2 (germline): MNHEY, SVGAGI. Trimming took off 0 bases at V and 5 bases at J, with 13 bases between the two ends. The CDR3 bases are TGTGCCAGCAGTTACTCGGCAGGGGAGGTTTATGGCTACACCTTC. The encoded protein is CASSYSAGEVYGYTF.

The chain has TRBV20-1 and TRBJ2-1, with 9 bases lining up with TRBD2. The CDR3 runs 14 residues. Trimming cost V 5 bases and J 5 bases; bases outside gene matches: 7. Germline CDR1 reads DFQATT; CDR2 reads SNEGSKA (reference sequence). CDR3 amino acids: CSALSGREDNEQFF. In DNA, the CDR3 is TGCAGTGCTCTTAGCGGGAGAGAGGACAATGAGCAGTTCTTC.

This clonotype was picked up a small number of times. The chain is built from TRBV20-1 and TRBJ2-3; 10 bases are shared with TRBD2. This CDR3 has 16 amino acids. The germline V gene has CDR1 DFQATT and CDR2 SNEGSKA (reference sequence). J gave up 4 bases and V 0 bases, and 7 bases lay outside the gene matches. CDR3 loop: CSARDQSSGSADTQYF. CDR3 bases: TGCAGTGCTAGAGATCAATCTAGCGGGAGTGCAGATACGCAGTATTTT.

In this sample, this clonotype turned up a few times. The J gene is TRBJ2-3, the V gene TRBV7-6, with D possibly being TRBD1 (6 bases). Germline assignment: CDR1 SGHVS and CDR2 FNYEAQ. The V end was cut by 0 bases, the J end by 1 base, with 14 bases between. The CDR3 length is 17 residues. The CDR3 DNA sequence: TGTGCCAGCAGCTTAGCGGTGGGGGCGTGGGGCACAGATACGCAGTATTTT. Translation gives CASSLAVGAWGTDTQYF.

The rearrangement links TRBV11-1 to TRBJ2-7, with 9 nucleotides matching TRBD2. Trimming at V came to 5 bases and at J to 4 bases, leaving 9 bases not matched to a gene. The germline V gene has CDR1 SGHAT and CDR2 FQDESV (reference sequence). The CDR3 length is 15 residues. The CDR3 reads CASSSGGTILYEQYF. The CDR3 nucleotides read TGTGCCAGCAGCAGCGGGGGGACCATACTATACGAGCAGTACTTC. Complete variable domain (other parts from reference TRBV11-1 and TRBJ2-7): EAEVAQSPRYKITEKSQAVAFWCDPISGHATLYWYRQILGQGPELLVQFQDESVVDDSQLPKDRFSAERLKGVDSTLKIQPAELGDSAMYLCASSSGGTILYEQYFGPGTRLTVT.

The chain uses TRBV5-1 and TRBJ2-7; D is unresolved. The CDR3 covers 13 residues. Germline CDR1 reads SGHRS; CDR2 reads YFSETQ. V was pared by 0 bases and J by 6 bases, with 10 bases between. This CDR3 is CASSLVEKGEQYF. In DNA form, the CDR3 reads TGCGCCAGCAGCTTGGTTGAGAAGGGCGAGCAGTACTTC.

This clonotype occurred a few times. The chain has TRBV20-1 and TRBJ2-5; 9 bases are shared with TRBD1. The ends lost 0 bases at V and 4 bases at J; junction bases unmatched: 0. Looked up from germline, CDR1 is DFQATT and CDR2 is SNEGSKA (reference sequence). CDR3 size: 13 residues. The CDR3: CSAREGQGETQYF. The DNA for the CDR3 is TGCAGTGCTAGAGAGGGACAGGGAGAGACCCAGTACTTC.

The chain joins TRBV4-3 to TRBJ1-2; tentative D call: TRBD1 (6 bases). V gave up 0 bases and J gave up 5 bases, with 16 bases separating them. The V gene's germline CDR1 is LGHNA and CDR2 YSLEER. The CDR3 is made up of 16 amino acids. CDR3 protein: CASSQDNYPGDYGYTF. The CDR3 DNA is TGCGCCAGCAGCCAAGACAATTACCCAGGGGATTATGGCTACACCTTC.

In this sample, this clonotype turned up many times. V usage is TRBV20-1 and J usage is TRBJ2-1; TRBD2 matches at 7 bases. In germline, CDR1 is DFQATT, CDR2 SNEGSKA (reference sequence). V trimming: 2 bases; J trimming: 5 bases; junction bases outside the gene matches: 9. The CDR3 totals 15 residues. Written as DNA, the CDR3 is TGCAGTGCTAGATCCCCAGCGGGAAGAGACAATGAGCAGTTCTTC. Encoded protein: CSARSPAGRDNEQFF.

This clonotype was seen a few times. This chain links TRBV4-2 with TRBJ1-5; no reliable D call. CDR1 is LGHNA, CDR2 YNFKEQ, per germline. This CDR3 contains 14 residues. Trimming took off 4 bases at V and 2 bases at J, with 9 bases between the two ends. The CDR3 sequence: CASSPRLGNQPQHF. CDR3 sequence (DNA): TGTGCCAGCAGCCCCCGTTTAGGCAATCAGCCCCAGCATTTT.

This CDR3 is CASSQGGQGTEAFF. The DNA for the CDR3 is TGTGCCAGCAGCCAAGGGGGTCAGGGCACTGAAGCTTTCTTT. The V and J genes are TRBV3-1 and TRBJ1-1; TRBD1 is a possible D gene (5 bases). Germline values: CDR1 LGHDT, CDR2 YNNKEL (reference sequence). This CDR3 has 14 residues. Trimming pared 1 base from V and 4 bases from J, leaving 10 bases between.

The chain carries TRBV6-1 and TRBJ2-5, with 7 bases fitting TRBD1. Germline CDR1 reads MNHNS; CDR2 reads SASEGT. J gave up 3 bases and V 5 bases, and 6 bases lay outside the gene matches. The CDR3 runs 14 residues. CDR3 bases: TGTGCCAGCAGTCGCCCCGGGACAGAAGAGACCCAGTACTTC. Translation: CASSRPGTEETQYF.

The sample holds a few counts of this clonotype. J is TRBJ1-5 and V is TRBV4-3, with TRBD1 as a possible D gene (5 bases). V lost 1 base, J lost 6 bases, and 19 bases lay in between. Germline V gene data show CDR1 as LGHNA and CDR2 as YSLEER. CDR3 length: 17 residues. The CDR3 DNA sequence: TGCGCCAGCAGCCAAGCGCGGGTGGGTAGGGGAAGTCAGCCCCAGCATTTT. This sequence encodes CASSQARVGRGSQPQHF.

This clonotype came up many times. The J gene is TRBJ2-4, the V gene TRBV2, with no clear D. Trimming took off 6 bases at V and 5 bases at J, with 8 bases between the two ends. Per germline, CDR1 SNHLY and CDR2 FYNNEI. CDR3 length: 12 amino acids. Here the CDR3 DNA reads TGTGCCAGCAGAGGTACAGAAAACATTCAGTACTTC. Translating gives CASRGTENIQYF.

This sequence joins TRBV4-3 and TRBJ2-5; D could derive from TRBD1 or TRBD2 (5 bases each). The CDR3 runs to 16 residues. V was clipped by 3 bases and J by 3 bases, with 17 bases between them. The germline CDR1 and CDR2 sequences are LGHNA and YSLEER. CDR3 in amino acids: CASSQHPGTVEETQYF. The CDR3 bases are TGCGCCAGCAGCCAGCACCCCGGGACCGTGGAAGAGACCCAGTACTTC.

At least ten counts were recorded for this clonotype. The V gene is TRBV27, the J gene TRBJ2-7; the match to TRBD1 covers 11 bases. The CDR3 is 14 amino acids. The germline V gene encodes CDR1 MNHEY and CDR2 SMNVEV (reference sequence). The V gene end was trimmed by 5 bases and the J gene end by 0 bases; junction bases not matched to a gene: 0. CDR3 sequence: CASSGTGGSYEQYF. Written as DNA, the CDR3 is TGTGCCAGCAGTGGGACAGGGGGCTCCTACGAGCAGTACTTC.

V is TRBV7-9 and J is TRBJ1-1; perhaps TRBD1 as D (5 bases). Germline lookup yields CDR1 SEHNR and CDR2 FQNEAQ (reference sequence). The CDR3 has 14 residues. The V end lost 4 bases, the J end lost 0 bases, and 9 bases lay between the germline ends. CDR3 in amino acids: CASSYQGMNTEAFF. The CDR3 bases are TGTGCCAGCAGCTATCAGGGCATGAACACTGAAGCTTTCTTT.

Only a few counts were recorded for this clonotype. The chain carries TRBV5-1 and TRBJ2-7; D gene uncertain. The V gene lost 4 bases and the J gene lost 2 bases, with 16 bases spanning the gap. CDR1 is SGHRS and CDR2 is YFSETQ in the germline V gene. This CDR3 region has 15 residues. The CDR3 reads CASSPDAFPTYEQYF. CDR3 DNA: TGCGCCAGCAGCCCAGACGCCTTTCCCACCTACGAGCAGTACTTC.

The V and J genes are TRBV6-5 and TRBJ1-2, with D possibly being TRBD1 (5 bases). Germline CDR1 MNHEY, CDR2 SVGAGI. CDR3 length equals 15 residues. Deletions cut 0 bases from V and 2 bases from J, with 10 bases between. CDR3 in DNA: TGTGCCAGCAGTTACTCGGGCAGGGTAAACTATGGCTACACCTTC. Amino acids: CASSYSGRVNYGYTF.

The chain links TRBV4-1 to TRBJ2-7, with D perhaps matching TRBD1 (6 bases). The CDR3 covers 15 residues. Germline V gene sequence: CDR1 MGHRA, CDR2 YSYEKL. Trimming cost V 0 bases and J 5 bases, with 14 bases left between them. The CDR3 region has the DNA TGCGCCAGCAGCCAAGAACAGGGAATGGGCCACGAGCAGTACTTC. Encoded protein: CASSQEQGMGHEQYF.

The genes are TRBV6-2 or TRBV6-3 and TRBJ2-7; maybe TRBD1 (6 bases). V was trimmed by 2 bases and J by 4 bases, leaving 9 bases between them. Germline-derived CDR1 and CDR2 are MNHEY and SVGEGT. This CDR3 is built from 13 residues. CDR3 sequence reads: CASSYIQGYEQYF. For the CDR3, the DNA is TGTGCCAGCAGTTACATACAGGGTTACGAGCAGTACTTC.

This clonotype has a handful of counts. The chain carries TRBV28 and TRBJ2-5, with D perhaps matching TRBD1 or TRBD2 (5 bases each). V was pared by 5 bases and J by 1 base, with 17 bases between. CDR1 is MDHEN, CDR2 SYDVKM, per germline. The CDR3 is 16 residues long. CDR3 protein: CASSNEDPGPQETQYF. DNA of the CDR3: TGTGCCAGCAGTAACGAAGACCCGGGGCCCCAAGAGACCCAGTACTTC.

Many counts were recorded for this clonotype. The chain links TRBV7-9 to TRBJ2-1, with 11 positions matching TRBD1. CDR3 length equals 15 residues. Germline V gene sequence: CDR1 SEHNR, CDR2 FQNEAQ (reference sequence). Trimming cost V 2 bases and J 9 bases; bases outside gene matches: 6. This CDR3 is CASSLLGTGGVEQFF. As DNA, the CDR3 is TGTGCCAGCAGCTTACTTGGGACAGGGGGTGTTGAGCAGTTCTTC.

V gene TRBV7-8 combines with J gene TRBJ2-7, with D possibly matching TRBD1 (5 bases). Trimming shortened V by 8 bases and J by 1 base, and 18 bases separated the two germline ends. The CDR3 contains 15 residues. Germline CDR1 and CDR2: SGHVS and FQNEAQ. Here the CDR3 DNA reads TGTGCCAGCCACCAAAGGGGAAGGGGTTCCTACGAGCAGTACTTC. It encodes CASHQRGRGSYEQYF.

CDR3 amino acids: CSAQRGRQETQYF. The CDR3 nucleotides read TGCAGTGCACAGCGGGGCAGGCAAGAGACCCAGTACTTC. The J gene is TRBJ2-5, the V gene TRBV20-1; TRBD2 aligns across 7 bases. The CDR3 runs 13 residues. Germline trimming cut 6 bases from V and 2 bases from J; bases unmatched to any gene: 6. Looked up from germline, CDR1 is DFQATT and CDR2 is SNEGSKA (reference sequence).

This clonotype was observed a handful of times. The J gene is TRBJ1-3, the V gene TRBV15, with a possible D match to TRBD1 (5 bases). There are 17 residues in the CDR3. Germline lookup yields CDR1 LNHNV and CDR2 YYDKDF (reference sequence). Deletions cut 0 bases from V and 5 bases from J, with 17 bases between. The DNA for the CDR3 is TGTGCCACCAGCAGAGACCACTCTTCGGGGCGTCGAAACACCATATATTTT. Residues: CATSRDHSSGRRNTIYF. Using reference TRBV15 and TRBJ1-3 for the parts outside the CDR3, the full variable domain is DAMVIQNPRYQVTQFGKPVTLSCSQTLNHNVMYWYQQKSSQAPKLLFHYYDKDFNNEADTPDNFQSRRPNTSFCFLDIRSPGLGDTAMYLCATSRDHSSGRRNTIYFGEGSWLTVV.

V and J are TRBV4-2 and TRBJ2-7; 9 nucleotides agree with TRBD2. The V and J ends lost 4 bases and 1 base, in that order; junction bases with no gene match: 11. The CDR3 totals 17 residues. Germline CDR1 reads LGHNA; CDR2 reads YNFKEQ. The chain's CDR3 is CASSPTSGQSGSYEQYF. CDR3 sequence (DNA): TGTGCCAGCAGCCCTACTAGCGGGCAGTCGGGTTCCTACGAGCAGTACTTC.

V is TRBV7-2 and J is TRBJ2-1; TRBD2 aligns across 14 bases. The CDR3 is made up of 19 amino acids. Germline-derived CDR1 and CDR2 are SGHTA and FQGNSA. J was trimmed by 3 bases and V by 3 bases; bases with no gene match: 10. Here the CDR3 reads CASSFAGLAGEGLYNEQFF. CDR3 nucleotides: TGTGCCAGCAGCTTCGCGGGACTAGCGGGAGAGGGTCTCTACAATGAGCAGTTCTTC.